These 21 T cell receptor beta chains originate from one sample sequenced in a study of T-cell reconstitution after alpha-beta-depleted transplantation in children. The TCRbeta library was prepared with unique molecular identifiers. TCRdb ran MiXCR on the PCR reads and lists one entry per CDR3 protein. The data contain approximately 630,000 distinct CDR3 sequences, around 13% of them singletons. Specimen: PBMCs, collected before TCRalphabeta/CD19-depleted stem cell transplant. The receptors derive from a girl aged 2-10 years with congenital amegakaryocytic thrombocytopenia, due to receive a stem cell transplant.

A few counts support this clonotype. The chain is built from TRBV20-1 and TRBJ1-1; 7 bases map to TRBD1. The CDR3 loop spans 15 amino acids. V shed 0 bases, J shed 0 bases, and the junction held 4 bases outside the gene matches. The germline gives CDR1 DFQATT, CDR2 SNEGSKA (reference sequence). The CDR3: CSAREGGQLNTEAFF. The CDR3 coding sequence is TGCAGTGCTAGAGAAGGGGGACAGTTGAACACTGAAGCTTTCTTT.

This clonotype was seen a few times. The chain employs TRBV7-2 and TRBJ2-3, with D tentatively TRBD2 (6 bases). The V gene's germline CDR1 is SGHTA and CDR2 FQGNSA. The CDR3 is made up of 16 amino acids. V was cut by 1 base and J by 0 bases, with 11 bases left in between. CDR3 in amino acids: CASSLDLSGSTDTQYF. The DNA of the CDR3 is TGTGCCAGCAGCTTAGATTTGAGCGGGAGCACAGATACGCAGTATTTT.

The J gene is TRBJ2-1, the V gene TRBV6-2 or TRBV6-3; 11 positions match TRBD2. From germline, CDR1 is MNHEY and CDR2 SVGEGT. The CDR3 runs to 15 residues. V lost 6 bases and J lost 6; bases outside the gene matches: 7. CDR3 DNA: TGTGCCAGCAGGACTAGCGGGATCAAGGGCAATGAGCAGTTCTTC. Amino acids: CASRTSGIKGNEQFF.

This clonotype showed up just a few times. The rearrangement joins TRBV29-1 to TRBJ2-7; tentatively, D is TRBD1 or TRBD2 (5 bases each). V gave up 6 bases and J gave up 3 bases, with 18 bases separating them. CDR3 size: 14 residues. The germline gives CDR1 SQVTM, CDR2 ANQGSEA. The CDR3 region has the DNA TGCAGCGTAGATTCGGGGCAGGAGAGCTACGAGCAGTACTTC. Its protein product is CSVDSGQESYEQYF.

This clonotype was seen a handful of times. The chain combines TRBV12-3 or TRBV12-4 with TRBJ1-2; D is unclear. This CDR3 has 13 amino acids. Trimming shortened V by 5 bases and J by 2 bases, and 9 bases separated the two germline ends. The CDR3 spells CASSPGENYGYTF. Written as DNA, the CDR3 is TGTGCCAGCAGTCCCGGGGAGAACTATGGCTACACCTTC.

The table lists this clonotype with many counts. V and J are TRBV24-1 and TRBJ1-1; the match to TRBD1 covers 10 bases. Trimming cost V 6 bases and J 5 bases; bases outside gene matches: 8. The CDR3 runs 15 residues. The V gene's germline CDR1 is KGHDR and CDR2 SFDVKD. CDR3: CATSNGQGDGTEAFF. CDR3 DNA: TGTGCCACCAGTAACGGACAGGGGGACGGGACTGAAGCTTTCTTT.

This chain joins TRBV12-3 or TRBV12-4 and TRBJ1-2; no firm D call. This CDR3 comprises 11 residues. V shed 8 bases and J shed 5 bases, with 9 bases lying between them. CDR3 amino acids: CASGRPYGYTF. DNA for the CDR3: TGTGCCAGCGGCCGACCTTATGGCTACACCTTC.

V is TRBV20-1 and J is TRBJ2-5; D gene uncertain. This CDR3 spans 12 amino acids. V lost 3 bases, J lost 4 bases, and 9 bases lay in between. CDR1 and CDR2 (germline): DFQATT, SNEGSKA (reference sequence). The CDR3: CSASVSVETQYF. As DNA, the CDR3 is TGCAGTGCTAGTGTATCGGTAGAGACCCAGTACTTC.

The V and J genes are TRBV11-2 and TRBJ2-5; the D gene could be TRBD1 or TRBD2 (5 bases each). CDR3 length: 16 residues. V dropped 1 base and J dropped 1 base, with 13 bases sitting between them. Germline V gene data show CDR1 as SGHAT and CDR2 as FQNNGV. The CDR3 coding sequence is TGTGCCAGCAGCTTAGGCCGCGGTGGGGGCCAAGAGACCCAGTACTTC. It codes for CASSLGRGGGQETQYF.

This clonotype occurred a few times. The J gene is TRBJ2-2, the V gene TRBV20-1; 8 bases map to TRBD2. V lost 2 bases and J lost 8; bases outside the gene matches: 10. The CDR3 is 15 amino acids. The germline V gene has CDR1 DFQATT and CDR2 SNEGSKA (reference sequence). CDR3 nucleotide sequence: TGCAGTGCTAGAATAAGCGGGAGTCCCCGAGGGGAGCTGTTTTTT. It translates to CSARISGSPRGELFF.

This clonotype showed up just a few times. The chain is built from TRBV12-3 or TRBV12-4 and TRBJ2-1; 8 nucleotides agree with TRBD2. With 3 bases clipped from V and 4 bases from J, the junction kept 5 bases outside the gene matches. This CDR3 has 15 residues. The CDR3 region has the DNA TGTGCCAGCAGTTTGTCAATAGCGGGGTACAATGAGCAGTTCTTC. Amino acid sequence: CASSLSIAGYNEQFF.

At least ten counts were recorded for this clonotype. The chain employs TRBV5-1 and TRBJ2-6; D uncertain. There are 18 residues in the CDR3. V lost 2 bases and J lost 0, with 15 bases in between. CDR1 is SGHRS and CDR2 is YFSETQ in the germline V gene. CDR3 protein: CASSLRDGSSSGANVLTF. CDR3 DNA: TGCGCCAGCAGCTTAAGAGACGGTTCGAGCTCTGGGGCCAACGTCCTGACTTTC.

This clonotype was recorded many times. The chain carries TRBV28 and TRBJ2-7, with D perhaps TRBD2 (6 bases). Germline CDR1 and CDR2: MDHEN and SYDVKM. This CDR3 has 14 residues. V was shortened by 5 bases and J by 4 bases, with 15 bases between the two germline ends. CDR3 region: CASSLERAAYEQYF. The CDR3 coding sequence is TGTGCCAGCAGTCTCGAGCGGGCAGCTTACGAGCAGTACTTC.

J is TRBJ2-2 and V is TRBV7-9; 10 positions agree with TRBD2. After removal of 5 bases from V and 5 bases from J, the junction contained 8 bases not matched to a gene. Per germline, CDR1 SEHNR and CDR2 FQNEAQ (reference sequence). The CDR3 loop spans 16 amino acids. This chain's CDR3 is CASSPLAGERTGELFF. The CDR3 DNA reads as TGTGCCAGCAGCCCCCTAGCGGGAGAAAGGACCGGGGAGCTGTTTTTT.

This clonotype has at least ten counts. The rearrangement links TRBV29-1 to TRBJ2-7; D may match TRBD1 or TRBD2 (5 bases each). The ends were cut back, 7 bases at V and 3 bases at J, with 13 bases in the middle. The CDR3 has 12 residues. From germline, CDR1 is SQVTM and CDR2 ANQGSEA. The CDR3 loop reads CSARDDHYEQYF. Here the CDR3 DNA reads TGCAGCGCCCGGGACGACCACTACGAGCAGTACTTC.

The chain uses TRBV20-1 and TRBJ2-1; possible D gene TRBD2, 6 bases. This CDR3 spans 13 amino acids. V dropped 3 bases and J dropped 4 bases, with 10 bases sitting between them. CDR1 is DFQATT, CDR2 SNEGSKA, per germline (reference sequence). CDR3 DNA: TGCAGTGCTAGCGGGAGCAGGTACAATGAGCAGTTCTTC. Translation gives CSASGSRYNEQFF.

This clonotype was found many times. V is TRBV20-1 and J is TRBJ2-1; 12 nucleotides align to TRBD2. The CDR3 spans 16 residues. V was clipped by 7 bases and J by 6 bases; unmatched bases: 13. CDR1 and CDR2 from the germline V gene are DFQATT and SNEGSKA (reference sequence). The DNA of the CDR3 is TGCAGTGTTCTTCAAACCGGGACTAGCGGGCTCAATGAGCAGTTCTTC. Translating it yields CSVLQTGTSGLNEQFF.

V usage is TRBV20-1 and J usage is TRBJ2-7, with TRBD2 matching 12 bases. The CDR3 has 18 residues. V was clipped by 0 bases and J by 0 bases; unmatched bases: 9. Looked up from germline, CDR1 is DFQATT and CDR2 is SNEGSKA (reference sequence). Here the CDR3 DNA reads TGCAGTGCTAGAGAACCGGGACTAGCGGGTCCCCCCTCCTACGAGCAGTACTTC. Translating gives CSAREPGLAGPPSYEQYF.

This clonotype was seen many times. The rearrangement joins TRBV6-5 to TRBJ2-3; D not resolved. Germline V CDR1 and CDR2: MNHEY, SVGAGI. V lost 8 bases, J lost 6 bases, and 12 bases lay in between. The CDR3 runs to 12 residues. This CDR3 reads CASQNPQDTQYF. In nucleotides, the CDR3 is TGTGCCAGCCAAAACCCCCAGGATACGCAGTATTTT.

In this sample, this clonotype turned up many times. The V gene is TRBV20-1, the J gene TRBJ2-2; tentatively, D is TRBD1 (6 bases). Trimming cost V 4 bases and J 6 bases, with 12 bases left between them. The germline gives CDR1 DFQATT, CDR2 SNEGSKA (reference sequence). There are 13 residues in the CDR3. The CDR3 is CSAIDNRAGELFF. The CDR3 DNA follows: TGCAGTGCTATCGACAACAGGGCCGGGGAGCTGTTTTTT.

This clonotype was seen repeatedly, ten times or more. This chain connects TRBV5-6 to TRBJ2-5, with a tentative D call TRBD2 (6 bases). The germline V gene has CDR1 SGHDT and CDR2 YYEEEE. V was cut by 5 bases and J by 5 bases, with 16 bases left in between. CDR3 length: 14 amino acids. The CDR3 coding sequence is TGTGCCAGCAGTTTAGTCGGAGGGAGGGAGACCCAGTACTTC. Protein: CASSLVGGRETQYF. The complete variable domain, with remaining parts taken from reference TRBV5-6 and TRBJ2-5, reads DAGVTQSPTHLIKTRGQQVTLRCSPKSGHDTVSWYQQALGQGPQFIFQYYEEEERQRGNFPDRFSGHQFPNYSSELNVNALLLGDSALYLCASSLVGGRETQYFGPGTRLLVL.